One sample yielded the 23 T cell receptor beta chains listed below, sequenced in a study of cytomegalovirus exposure and HLA in healthy donors (dated 2017 in TCRdb). The method was the immunoSEQ multiplex PCR assay. For the multiplex PCR, a mixture combining 60 forward primers for TCR Vbeta segments and 13 reverse primers for TCR Jbeta segments was used. The immuneACCESS repertoire file appears here via TCRdb, limited to in-frame rearrangements. These files lack a portion of the clones; in checked studies, under half of the deficit traces to unresolved V genes, and the cause of the others is not known. The sample table shows roughly 100,000 clones, and more than 60% are seen once. The ten largest make up about 6% of the sample. Sequenced material: PBMCs. Source of these receptors: a male donor in good health and CMV-seronegative.

The chain links TRBV5-1 to TRBJ2-3; D is possibly TRBD2 (7 bases). The CDR3 covers 16 residues. V lost 1 base and J lost 5, with 17 bases in between. Per the germline V gene, CDR1 is SGHRS and CDR2 is YFSETQ. The DNA for the CDR3 is TGCGCCAGCAGCTTGACCCGGCGGGGGCGAGGAGATACGCAGTATTTT. Translating it yields CASSLTRRGRGDTQYF.

This chain joins TRBV4-2 and TRBJ1-4; the D is unclear. V was shortened by 2 bases and J by 0 bases, with 13 bases between the two germline ends. From germline, CDR1 is LGHNA and CDR2 YNFKEQ. This CDR3 is 17 amino acids long. Here the CDR3 DNA reads TGTGCCAGCAGCCAACCGTCAGCTGGAGCAACTAATGAAAAACTGTTTTTT. This encodes CASSQPSAGATNEKLFF.

V and J are TRBV11-2 and TRBJ2-3, with 13 bases matching TRBD2. Trimming at V came to 3 bases and at J to 4 bases, leaving 7 bases not matched to a gene. CDR1 and CDR2 (germline): SGHAT, FQNNGV. This CDR3 region has 17 residues. DNA of the CDR3: TGTGCCAGCAGCTTCCAAGGACTAGCGGGAGTCTCAGATACGCAGTATTTT. Translated: CASSFQGLAGVSDTQYF.

The chain recombines TRBV28 with TRBJ2-7; 7 nucleotides line up with TRBD2. In germline, CDR1 is MDHEN, CDR2 SYDVKM. The CDR3 is made up of 17 amino acids. The trim removed 6 bases at V and 0 bases at J, leaving 14 bases unmatched. CDR3 sequence: CASSPAGEGLDSYEQYF. In DNA, the CDR3 is TGTGCCAGCAGCCCCGCGGGGGAGGGCCTAGACTCCTACGAGCAGTACTTC.

The chain couples TRBV5-6 to TRBJ2-3, with 8 bases aligning to TRBD2. The junction had 7 bases not matched to a gene; V was cut back by 0 bases and J by 4 bases. Germline V CDR1 and CDR2: SGHDT, YYEEEE. The CDR3 contains 16 residues. In DNA, the CDR3 is TGTGCCAGCAGCTTGGGGCCCACGGGGGGGTCAGATACGCAGTATTTT. Its translation: CASSLGPTGGSDTQYF.

The rearrangement uses TRBV5-4 and TRBJ2-1; TRBD1 might be the D (5 bases). The length of the CDR3 is 16 residues. Germline CDR1 reads SGHNT; CDR2 reads YYREEE (reference sequence). V was clipped by 6 bases and J by 4 bases, with 20 bases between them. The CDR3 loop is CASTSALGAAYNEQFF. DNA of the CDR3: TGTGCCAGCACCTCTGCCCTAGGGGCCGCGTACAATGAGCAGTTCTTC.

The chain recombines TRBV27 with TRBJ1-6, with TRBD1 matching over 11 bases. Germline-derived CDR1 and CDR2 are MNHEY and SMNVEV (reference sequence). The CDR3 has 19 amino acids. J was trimmed by 0 bases and V by 6 bases; bases with no gene match: 10. This CDR3 reads CASSHGTGGFFSYNSPLHF. The CDR3 DNA follows: TGTGCCAGCAGCCACGGGACAGGGGGTTTTTTCTCCTATAATTCACCCCTCCACTTT.

The chain is built from TRBV27 and TRBJ2-7, with a possible D match to TRBD1 (7 bases). Germline CDR1 reads MNHEY; CDR2 reads SMNVEV (reference sequence). This CDR3 region has 13 residues. V was trimmed by 4 bases and J by 6 bases, leaving 13 bases between them. As DNA, the CDR3 is TGTGCCAGCAGTTACTCGGAGGGGGCCGAGCAGTACTTC. Its protein product is CASSYSEGAEQYF.

V gene TRBV28 combines with J gene TRBJ2-7; a weak D match, TRBD2 (6 bases). Germline V gene lookup returns CDR1 MDHEN and CDR2 SYDVKM. The CDR3 length is 13 residues. V lost 4 bases, J lost 4 bases, and 11 bases lay in between. CDR3 nucleotides: TGTGCCAGCAGTTATCGGGGGAGTTACGAGCAGTACTTC. Its translation is CASSYRGSYEQYF.

This chain joins TRBV10-3 and TRBJ2-5; 9 nucleotides line up with TRBD2. The J call is doubtful: the DNA matches TRBJ2-7 better. Germline V CDR1 and CDR2: ENHRY, SYGVKD. This CDR3 contains 15 residues. The CDR3 bases are TGTGCCATCAGTGAGTCCGGACTAGCGAACTACGAGCAGTACTTC. Protein sequence: CAISESGLANYEQYF.

The V and J genes are TRBV6-5 and TRBJ2-7, with TRBD2 identical over 7 bases. CDR1 is MNHEY, CDR2 SVGAGI, per germline. CDR3 length: 13 amino acids. Trimming took 8 bases from V and 2 from J; bases not matched to a gene: 6. In nucleotides, the CDR3 is TGTGCCAGCGCCGGGAGGCACACCTACGAGCAGTACTTC. It translates to CASAGRHTYEQYF.

Only one count was recorded for this clone. This chain links TRBV2 with TRBJ2-2; tentatively, D is TRBD2 (5 bases). The CDR3 covers 15 residues. CDR1 SNHLY and CDR2 FYNNEI come from the germline V gene. V lost 2 bases, J lost 0 bases, and 7 bases lay in between. The CDR3 DNA is TGTGCCAGCAGTGAACAGCGGTCGAACACCGGGGAGCTGTTTTTT. Translating gives CASSEQRSNTGELFF.

J is TRBJ2-1 and V is TRBV20-1; D is unclear. CDR3 length: 11 residues. Trimming left V 3 bases short and J 4 bases short, with 4 bases between. Germline CDR1 is DFQATT and CDR2 is SNEGSKA (reference sequence). The CDR3: CSASGYNEQFF. The CDR3 nucleotides read TGCAGTGCTAGCGGGTACAATGAGCAGTTCTTC.

This clone was seen only once. The J gene is TRBJ1-1, the V gene TRBV5-6, with TRBD1 matching over 8 bases. The CDR3 runs to 17 residues. Germline CDR1 reads SGHDT; CDR2 reads YYEEEE. After removal of 1 base from V and 4 bases from J, the junction contained 12 bases not matched to a gene. DNA for the CDR3: TGTGCCAGCAGCTTGAAACGATCCGGGACAGGAGGCACTGAAGCTTTCTTT. Protein: CASSLKRSGTGGTEAFF.

The chain couples TRBV19 to TRBJ1-2; D unresolved. The CDR3 sequence is 13 residues long. V was shortened by 10 bases and J by 1 base, with 13 bases between the two germline ends. Germline V gene lookup returns CDR1 LNHDA and CDR2 SQIVND (reference sequence). This CDR3 reads CATTNEVNYGYTF. CDR3 coding DNA: TGTGCCACGACCAACGAGGTTAACTATGGCTACACCTTC.

The rearrangement joins TRBV5-1 to TRBJ1-2; the D gene is possibly TRBD1 (5 bases). The CDR3 totals 14 residues. With 1 base removed from V and 6 bases from J, the gap between germline ends came to 13 bases. CDR1 is SGHRS, CDR2 YFSETQ, per germline. The CDR3 sequence is CASSLSGGKDGYTF. For the CDR3, the DNA is TGCGCCAGCAGCTTGAGCGGGGGGAAGGATGGCTACACCTTC.

This clone appeared once. The rearrangement links TRBV6-1 to TRBJ2-1; 11 bases agree with TRBD2. This CDR3 is built from 15 residues. V lost 5 bases, J lost 8 bases, and 8 bases stayed unmatched. The germline V gene encodes CDR1 MNHNS and CDR2 SASEGT. In DNA form, the CDR3 reads TGTGCCAGCAGTTTACTAGCGGGAGACTTCCATGAGCAGTTCTTC. Residues: CASSLLAGDFHEQFF.

This rearrangement joins TRBV6-1 to TRBJ2-2, with 10 positions matching TRBD2. The V and J ends lost 3 bases and 5 bases, in that order; junction bases with no gene match: 12. Germline CDR1 is MNHNS and CDR2 is SASEGT. CDR3 size: 18 residues. The CDR3 sequence: CASSDKGKREGLTGELFF. The CDR3 nucleotides read TGTGCCAGCAGTGACAAGGGGAAGCGGGAGGGCCTAACCGGGGAGCTGTTTTTT.

This clone has only a few counts. This chain joins TRBV10-3 and TRBJ2-7; 10 bases are shared with TRBD2. The J segment lost 1 base and the V segment lost 6 bases, leaving 6 bases of the junction unmatched. The CDR3 is 15 residues long. Germline CDR1 reads ENHRY; CDR2 reads SYGVKD. CDR3 residues: CAISPTSGPSYEQYF. The CDR3 DNA follows: TGTGCCATCAGCCCGACTAGCGGGCCTTCCTACGAGCAGTACTTC.

The J gene is TRBJ1-1, the V gene TRBV11-2; D gene ambiguous. Germline values: CDR1 SGHAT, CDR2 FQNNGV. The CDR3 loop spans 14 amino acids. Trimming removed 5 bases from V and 3 bases from J, with 13 bases in between. CDR3 in DNA: TGTGCCAGCAGCCCTCACGGAGGTTACACTGAAGCTTTCTTT. Its protein product is CASSPHGGYTEAFF.

The chain combines TRBV5-4 with TRBJ2-2; D uncertain. This CDR3 has 15 amino acids. Trimming stripped 3 bases from V and 1 base from J, with 10 bases between. CDR1 and CDR2 from the germline V gene are SGHNT and YYREEE (reference sequence). The DNA of the CDR3 is TGTGCCAGCAGCTCTGGCGGTCAGAACACCGGGGAGCTGTTTTTT. Encoded protein: CASSSGGQNTGELFF.

This clone is a singleton in its sample. Just one base apart from a much larger clone, this may be a read error. This sample includes further DNA sequences coding for the same CDR3. CDR3: CSVEGGEPFNEKLFF. The DNA for the CDR3 is TGCAGCGTTGAGGGCGGGGAGCCGTTTAATGAAAAGCTGTTTTTT. This chain connects TRBV29-1 to TRBJ1-4, with D unclear. The germline V gene encodes CDR1 SQVTM and CDR2 ANQGSEA. The CDR3 runs 15 residues.

V usage is TRBV7-2 and J usage is TRBJ2-3; tentative D call: TRBD2 (6 bases). The V and J ends lost 5 bases and 4 bases respectively, with 22 bases between them. This CDR3 contains 17 residues. Germline V lookup: CDR1 SGHTA, CDR2 FQGNSA. DNA of the CDR3: TGTGCCAGCAGCCCAAGGGCTGTGGGAGGAGTGCCAGATACGCAGTATTTT. It translates to CASSPRAVGGVPDTQYF. Together with reference TRBV7-2 and TRBJ2-3, the CDR3 gives the full variable domain: GAGVSQSPSNKVTEKGKDVELRCDPISGHTALYWYRQSLGQGLEFLIYFQGNSAPDKSGLPSDRFSAERTGGSVSTLTIQRTQQEDSAVYLCASSPRAVGGVPDTQYFGPGTRLTVL.